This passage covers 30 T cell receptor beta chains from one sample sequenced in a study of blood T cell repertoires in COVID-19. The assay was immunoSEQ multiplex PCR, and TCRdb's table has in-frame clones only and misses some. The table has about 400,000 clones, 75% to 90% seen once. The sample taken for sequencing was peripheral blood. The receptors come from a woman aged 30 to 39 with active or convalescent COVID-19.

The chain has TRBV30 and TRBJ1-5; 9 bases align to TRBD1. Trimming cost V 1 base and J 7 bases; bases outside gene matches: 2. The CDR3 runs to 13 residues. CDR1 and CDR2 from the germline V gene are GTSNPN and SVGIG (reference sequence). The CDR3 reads CAWSGQGGQPQHF. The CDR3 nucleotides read TGTGCCTGGAGTGGACAGGGGGGACAGCCCCAGCATTTT.

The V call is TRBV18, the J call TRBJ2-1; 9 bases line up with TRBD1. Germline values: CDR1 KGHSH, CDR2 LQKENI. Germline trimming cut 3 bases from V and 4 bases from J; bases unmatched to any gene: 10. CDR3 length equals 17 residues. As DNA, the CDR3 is TGTGCCAGCTCACCGACACATCCGGGACAGGGTTACAATGAGCAGTTCTTC. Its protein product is CASSPTHPGQGYNEQFF. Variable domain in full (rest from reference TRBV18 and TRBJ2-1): NAGVMQNPRHLVRRRGQEARLRCSPMKGHSHVYWYRQLPEEGLKFMVYLQKENIIDESGMPKERFSAEFPKEGPSILRIQQVVRGDSAAYFCASSPTHPGQGYNEQFFGPGTRLTVL.

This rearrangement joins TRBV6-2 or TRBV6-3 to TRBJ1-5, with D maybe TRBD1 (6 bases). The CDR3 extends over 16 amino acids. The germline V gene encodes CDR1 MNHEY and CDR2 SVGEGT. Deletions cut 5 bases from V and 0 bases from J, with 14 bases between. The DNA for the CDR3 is TGTGCCAGCAGTGACAGGTACGGGACTAGCAATCAGCCCCAGCATTTT. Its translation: CASSDRYGTSNQPQHF.

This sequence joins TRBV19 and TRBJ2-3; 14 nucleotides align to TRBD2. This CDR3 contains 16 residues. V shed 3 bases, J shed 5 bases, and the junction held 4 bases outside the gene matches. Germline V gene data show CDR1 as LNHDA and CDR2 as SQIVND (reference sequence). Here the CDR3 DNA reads TGTGCCAGTAGTATCGGGACTAGCGGGAGTGGAGATACGCAGTATTTT. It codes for CASSIGTSGSGDTQYF.

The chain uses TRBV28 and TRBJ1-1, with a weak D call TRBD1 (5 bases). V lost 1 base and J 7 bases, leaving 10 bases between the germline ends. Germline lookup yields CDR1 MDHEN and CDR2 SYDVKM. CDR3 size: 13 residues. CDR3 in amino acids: CASSLSSTGEAFF. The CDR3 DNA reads TGTGCCAGCAGTTTATCGAGTACAGGTGAAGCTTTCTTT. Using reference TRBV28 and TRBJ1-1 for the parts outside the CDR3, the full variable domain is DVKVTQSSRYLVKRTGEKVFLECVQDMDHENMFWYRQDPGLGLRLIYFSYDVKMKEKGDIPEGYSVSREKKERFSLILESASTNQTSMYLCASSLSSTGEAFFGQGTRLTVV.

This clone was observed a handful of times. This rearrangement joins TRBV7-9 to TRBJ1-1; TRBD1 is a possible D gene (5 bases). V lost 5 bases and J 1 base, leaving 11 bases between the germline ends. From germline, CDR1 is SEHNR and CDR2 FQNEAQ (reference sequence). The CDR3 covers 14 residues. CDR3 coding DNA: TGTGCCAGCAGCCCGAACCAGGGGAACACTGAAGCTTTCTTT. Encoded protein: CASSPNQGNTEAFF.

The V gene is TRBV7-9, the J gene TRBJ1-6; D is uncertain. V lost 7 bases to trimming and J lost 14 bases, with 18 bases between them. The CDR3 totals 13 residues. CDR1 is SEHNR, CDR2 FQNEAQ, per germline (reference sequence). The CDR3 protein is CASTSQRVGTLHF. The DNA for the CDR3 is TGTGCCAGCACCAGCCAGCGGGTTGGAACCCTCCACTTT.

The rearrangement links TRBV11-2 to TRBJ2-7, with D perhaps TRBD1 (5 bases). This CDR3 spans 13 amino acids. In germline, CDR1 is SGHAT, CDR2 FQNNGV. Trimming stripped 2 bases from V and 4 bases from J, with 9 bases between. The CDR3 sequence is CASSLYQGYEQYF. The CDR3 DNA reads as TGTGCCAGCAGCTTATACCAGGGATACGAGCAGTACTTC.

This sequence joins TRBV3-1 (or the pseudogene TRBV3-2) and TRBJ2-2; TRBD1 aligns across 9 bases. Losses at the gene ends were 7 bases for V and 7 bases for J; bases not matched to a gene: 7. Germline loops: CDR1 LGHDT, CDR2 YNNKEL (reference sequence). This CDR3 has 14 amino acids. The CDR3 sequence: CASTKQGAIGELFF. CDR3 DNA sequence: TGTGCCAGCACCAAACAGGGGGCTATCGGGGAGCTGTTTTTT.

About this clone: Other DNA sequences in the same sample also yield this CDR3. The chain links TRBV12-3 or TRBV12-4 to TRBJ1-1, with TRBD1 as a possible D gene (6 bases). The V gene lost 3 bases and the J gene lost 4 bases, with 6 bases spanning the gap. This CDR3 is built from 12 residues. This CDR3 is CASSFRGTEAFF. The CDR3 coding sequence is TGTGCCAGCAGTTTCAGGGGCACTGAAGCTTTCTTT.

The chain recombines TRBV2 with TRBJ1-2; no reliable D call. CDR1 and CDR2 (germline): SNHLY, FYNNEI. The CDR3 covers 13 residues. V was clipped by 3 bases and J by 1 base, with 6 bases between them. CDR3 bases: TGTGCCAGCAGTGATTACAATAACTATGGCTACACCTTC. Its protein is CASSDYNNYGYTF.

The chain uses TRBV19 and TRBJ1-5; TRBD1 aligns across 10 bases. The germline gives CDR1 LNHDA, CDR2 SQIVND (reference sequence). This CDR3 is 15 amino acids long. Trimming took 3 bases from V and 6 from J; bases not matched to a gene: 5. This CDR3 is CASSISRDRGQPQHF. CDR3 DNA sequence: TGTGCCAGTAGTATTAGCCGGGACAGGGGTCAGCCCCAGCATTTT.

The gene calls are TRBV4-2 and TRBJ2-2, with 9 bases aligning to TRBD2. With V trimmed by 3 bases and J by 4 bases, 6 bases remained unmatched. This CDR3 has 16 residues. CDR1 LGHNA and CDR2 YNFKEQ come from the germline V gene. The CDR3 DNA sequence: TGTGCCAGCAGCCAGGGGCGGGAGGGCCCCACCGGGGAGCTGTTTTTT. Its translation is CASSQGREGPTGELFF.

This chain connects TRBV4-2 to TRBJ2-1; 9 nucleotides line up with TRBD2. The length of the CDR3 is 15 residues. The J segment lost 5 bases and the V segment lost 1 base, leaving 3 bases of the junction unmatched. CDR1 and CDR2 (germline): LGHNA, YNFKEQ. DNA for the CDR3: TGTGCCAGCAGCCAAGTTGCGGGAGGGGACAATGAGCAGTTCTTC. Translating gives CASSQVAGGDNEQFF.

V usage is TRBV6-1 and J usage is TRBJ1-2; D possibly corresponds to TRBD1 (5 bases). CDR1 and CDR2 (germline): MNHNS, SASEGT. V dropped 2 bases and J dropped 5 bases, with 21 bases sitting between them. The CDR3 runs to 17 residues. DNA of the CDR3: TGTGCCAGCAGTGAAAAGGCGGAGTTGGGGCGGATATATGGCTACACCTTC. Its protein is CASSEKAELGRIYGYTF.

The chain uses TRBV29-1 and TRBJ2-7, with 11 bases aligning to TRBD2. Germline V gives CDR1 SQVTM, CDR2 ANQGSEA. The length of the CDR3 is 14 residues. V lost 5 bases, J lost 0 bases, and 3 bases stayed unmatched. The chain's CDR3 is CSVTTSGSSYEQYF. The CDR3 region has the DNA TGCAGCGTTACAACTAGCGGGAGCTCCTACGAGCAGTACTTC.

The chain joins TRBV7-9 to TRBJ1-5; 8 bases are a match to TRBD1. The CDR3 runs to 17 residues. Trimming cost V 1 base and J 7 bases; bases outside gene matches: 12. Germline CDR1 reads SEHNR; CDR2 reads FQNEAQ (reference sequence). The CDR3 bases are TGTGCCAGCAGCTTAGGGGAGGTCAGGGGGCAAAGACAGCCCCAGCATTTT. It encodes CASSLGEVRGQRQPQHF.

The CDR3 DNA is TGCGCCAGCAGCCTACGACGGGCGAACACCGGGGAGCTGTTTTTT. It yields the protein CASSLRRANTGELFF. The gene calls are TRBV23-1 and TRBJ2-2; D uncertain. TRBV23-1 is noted as an ORF with a role that remains uncertain. Trimming shortened V by 6 bases and J by 0 bases, and 11 bases separated the two germline ends. CDR3 length equals 15 residues.

The CDR3 here is CASGPGMNTEAFF. CDR3 nucleotides: TGTGCCAGTGGCCCGGGGATGAACACTGAAGCTTTCTTT. The rearrangement links TRBV19 to TRBJ1-1; D gene ambiguous. The V end lost 8 bases, the J end lost 0 bases, and 10 bases lay between the germline ends. CDR3 size: 13 residues. The germline V gene has CDR1 LNHDA and CDR2 SQIVND (reference sequence).

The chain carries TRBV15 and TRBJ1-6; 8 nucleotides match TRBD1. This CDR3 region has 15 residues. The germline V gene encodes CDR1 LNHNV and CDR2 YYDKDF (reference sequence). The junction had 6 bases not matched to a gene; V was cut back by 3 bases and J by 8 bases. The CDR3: CATSRGQVKDSPLHF. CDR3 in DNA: TGTGCCACCAGCAGGGGACAGGTGAAGGATTCACCCCTCCACTTT. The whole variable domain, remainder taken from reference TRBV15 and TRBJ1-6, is DAMVIQNPRYQVTQFGKPVTLSCSQTLNHNVMYWYQQKSSQAPKLLFHYYDKDFNNEADTPDNFQSRRPNTSFCFLDIRSPGLGDTAMYLCATSRGQVKDSPLHFGNGTRLTVT.

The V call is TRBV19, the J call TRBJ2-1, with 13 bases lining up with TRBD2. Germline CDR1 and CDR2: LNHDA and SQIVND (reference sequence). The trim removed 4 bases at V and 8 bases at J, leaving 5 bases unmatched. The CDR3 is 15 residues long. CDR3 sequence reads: CASSTGLAGAHEQFF. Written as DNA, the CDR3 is TGTGCCAGTAGTACAGGACTAGCGGGAGCCCATGAGCAGTTCTTC.

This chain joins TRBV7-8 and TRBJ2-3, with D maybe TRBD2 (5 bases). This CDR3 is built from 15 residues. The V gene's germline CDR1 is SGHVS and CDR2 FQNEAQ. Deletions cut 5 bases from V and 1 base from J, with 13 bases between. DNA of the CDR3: TGTGCCAGCAGCGCCCGATACGGGGGCACAGATACGCAGTATTTT. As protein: CASSARYGGTDTQYF.

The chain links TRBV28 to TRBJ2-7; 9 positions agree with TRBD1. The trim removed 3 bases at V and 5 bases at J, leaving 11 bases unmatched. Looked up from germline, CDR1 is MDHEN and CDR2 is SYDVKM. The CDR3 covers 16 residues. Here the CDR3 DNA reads TGTGCCAGCAGTTTGGCCTACAGGGGGCAGACAAACGAGCAGTACTTC. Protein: CASSLAYRGQTNEQYF. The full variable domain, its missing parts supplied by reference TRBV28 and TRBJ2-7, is DVKVTQSSRYLVKRTGEKVFLECVQDMDHENMFWYRQDPGLGLRLIYFSYDVKMKEKGDIPEGYSVSREKKERFSLILESASTNQTSMYLCASSLAYRGQTNEQYFGPGTRLTVT.

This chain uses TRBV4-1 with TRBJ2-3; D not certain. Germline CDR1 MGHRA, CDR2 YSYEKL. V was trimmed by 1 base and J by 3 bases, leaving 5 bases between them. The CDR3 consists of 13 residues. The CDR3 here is CASSQASTDTQYF. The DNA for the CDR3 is TGCGCCAGCAGCCAAGCTTCTACAGATACGCAGTATTTT.

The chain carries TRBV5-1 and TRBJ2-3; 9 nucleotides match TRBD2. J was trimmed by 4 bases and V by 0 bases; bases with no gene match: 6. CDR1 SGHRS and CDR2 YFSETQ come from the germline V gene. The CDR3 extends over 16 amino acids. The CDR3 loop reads CASSLAGTSWADTQYF. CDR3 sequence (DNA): TGCGCCAGCAGCTTGGCCGGGACTAGCTGGGCAGATACGCAGTATTTT.

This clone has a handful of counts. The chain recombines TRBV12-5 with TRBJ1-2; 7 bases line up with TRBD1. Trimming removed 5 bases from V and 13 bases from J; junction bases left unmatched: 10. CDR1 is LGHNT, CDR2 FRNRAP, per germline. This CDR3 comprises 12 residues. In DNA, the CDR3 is TGTGCTAGTGGTCCCGACAGGGCAACTCGCACCTTC. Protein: CASGPDRATRTF. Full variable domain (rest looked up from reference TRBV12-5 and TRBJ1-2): DARVTQTPRHKVTEMGQEVTMRCQPILGHNTVFWYRQTMMQGLELLAYFRNRAPLDDSGMPKDRFSAEMPDATLATLKIQPSEPRDSAVYFCASGPDRATRTFGSGTRLTVV.

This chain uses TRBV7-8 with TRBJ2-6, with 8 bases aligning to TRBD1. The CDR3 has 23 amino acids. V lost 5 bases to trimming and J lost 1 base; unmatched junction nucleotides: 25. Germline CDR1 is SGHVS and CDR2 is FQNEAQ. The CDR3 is CASSPLTPTGGRGVVSGANVLTF. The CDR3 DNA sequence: TGTGCCAGCAGCCCTTTAACCCCAACAGGGGGTAGAGGGGTTGTGTCTGGGGCCAACGTCCTGACTTTC.

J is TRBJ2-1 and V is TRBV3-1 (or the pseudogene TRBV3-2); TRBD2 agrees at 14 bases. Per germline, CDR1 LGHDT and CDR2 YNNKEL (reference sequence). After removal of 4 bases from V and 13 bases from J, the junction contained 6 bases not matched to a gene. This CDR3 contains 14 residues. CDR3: CASSPETSGRAQFF. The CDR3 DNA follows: TGTGCCAGCAGCCCCGAGACTAGCGGGAGGGCTCAGTTCTTC.

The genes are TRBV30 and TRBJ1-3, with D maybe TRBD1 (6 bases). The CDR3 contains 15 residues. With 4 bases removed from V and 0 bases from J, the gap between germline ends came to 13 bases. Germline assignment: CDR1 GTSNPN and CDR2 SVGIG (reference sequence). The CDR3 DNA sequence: TGTGCCTGGACCCGGGGGGCGAGCTCTGGAAACACCATATATTTT. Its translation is CAWTRGASSGNTIYF.

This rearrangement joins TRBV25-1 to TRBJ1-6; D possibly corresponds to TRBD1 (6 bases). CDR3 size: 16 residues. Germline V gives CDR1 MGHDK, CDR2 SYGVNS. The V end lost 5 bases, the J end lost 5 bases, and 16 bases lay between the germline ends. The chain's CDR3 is CASSSAGVVDNSPLHF. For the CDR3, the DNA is TGTGCCAGCAGTTCGGCAGGGGTGGTTGATAATTCACCCCTCCACTTT.